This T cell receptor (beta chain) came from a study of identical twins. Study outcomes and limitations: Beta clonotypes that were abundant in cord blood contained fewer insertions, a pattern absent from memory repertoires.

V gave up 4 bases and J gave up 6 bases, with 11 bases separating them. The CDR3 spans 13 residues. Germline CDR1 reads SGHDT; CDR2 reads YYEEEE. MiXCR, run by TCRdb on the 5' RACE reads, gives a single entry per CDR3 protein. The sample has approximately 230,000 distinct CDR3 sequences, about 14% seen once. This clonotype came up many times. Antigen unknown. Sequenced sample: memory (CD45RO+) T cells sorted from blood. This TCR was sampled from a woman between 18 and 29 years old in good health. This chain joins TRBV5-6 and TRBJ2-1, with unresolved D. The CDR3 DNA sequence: TGTGCCAGCAGCCCCGTAGGAACCAATGAGCAGTTCTTC. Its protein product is CASSPVGTNEQFF.